These 18 T cell receptor beta chains share one sample of origin, sequenced in a study of shared clonotypes between healthy human individuals. Some clones are missing from TCRdb's copy, which holds only in-frame ones; the method was immunoSEQ multiplex PCR. The sample holds some 580,000 clones; around 97% are singletons and the top ten take 0.057%. The sequencing sample was made of naive CD4+ T cells sorted from blood. The subset is: CD45RA+ positively selected. The origin of the receptors is a woman younger than 45 in good health.

V gene TRBV4-1 combines with J gene TRBJ2-1; D is unclear. The CDR3 is 18 amino acids. CDR1 MGHRA and CDR2 YSYEKL come from the germline V gene. Trimming took 3 bases from V and 2 from J, leaving 20 bases between them. The CDR3 is CASSQYVIAAETYNEQFF. In DNA form, the CDR3 reads TGCGCCAGCAGCCAGTATGTGATTGCAGCCGAAACCTACAATGAGCAGTTCTTC.

The chain uses TRBV6-6 and TRBJ1-5; no definite D call. The CDR3 sequence is 13 residues long. Germline values: CDR1 MNHNY, CDR2 SVGAGI (reference sequence). V was trimmed by 2 bases and J by 5 bases, leaving 7 bases between them. The CDR3 is CASSYGEDQPQHF. DNA of the CDR3: TGTGCCAGCAGTTACGGGGAAGATCAGCCCCAGCATTTT.

The chain employs TRBV18 and TRBJ2-2; no clear D gene. CDR1 is KGHSH, CDR2 LQKENI, per germline. This CDR3 is built from 16 residues. V lost 4 bases and J lost 1, with 13 bases in between. The CDR3 loop reads CASSLRTRRNTGELFF. The CDR3 DNA is TGTGCCAGCTCACTAAGAACGCGTAGGAACACCGGGGAGCTGTTTTTT.

CDR3 sequence reads: CASRLGGMETQYF. The CDR3, as DNA: TGTGCCAGCAGACTTGGAGGGATGGAGACCCAGTACTTC. The chain combines TRBV7-2 with TRBJ2-5; TRBD2 is a possible D gene (6 bases). The CDR3 has 13 amino acids. The V and J ends lost 6 bases and 5 bases respectively, with 13 bases between them. CDR1 and CDR2 from the germline V gene are SGHTA and FQGNSA.

The J gene is TRBJ2-7, the V gene TRBV5-5; 7 bases fit TRBD2. The germline V gene has CDR1 SGHKS and CDR2 YYEKEE (reference sequence). The length of the CDR3 is 15 residues. V was clipped by 3 bases and J by 5 bases; unmatched bases: 11. The CDR3 is CASSYPLGRTHEQYF. In nucleotides, the CDR3 is TGTGCCAGCAGCTACCCCCTCGGGAGGACCCACGAGCAGTACTTC.

The rearrangement uses TRBV27 and TRBJ1-2; weak D call: TRBD1 (5 bases). Per the germline V gene, CDR1 is MNHEY and CDR2 is SMNVEV (reference sequence). V was shortened by 11 bases and J by 4 bases, with 17 bases between the two germline ends. The CDR3 is made up of 13 amino acids. The CDR3 sequence: CAGLTTDTYGYTF. CDR3 bases: TGTGCCGGCTTAACGACAGATACCTATGGCTACACCTTC.

This clone was picked up one time. The chain links TRBV9 to TRBJ2-7; possible D gene TRBD1, 5 bases. CDR1 is SGDLS, CDR2 YYNGEE, per germline. V lost 0 bases, J lost 0 bases, and 10 bases lay in between. CDR3 length: 15 amino acids. The CDR3 DNA is TGTGCCAGCAGCGTAGATCAGGGTAGCTCCTACGAGCAGTACTTC. This translates into CASSVDQGSSYEQYF.

The DNA for the CDR3 is TGTGCCAGTAGCCTTTGGGGTAGCGGGAGTAGGAGTAATGAGCAGTTCTTC. It translates to CASSLWGSGSRSNEQFF. The chain couples TRBV19 to TRBJ2-1; 9 nucleotides agree with TRBD2. In germline, CDR1 is LNHDA, CDR2 SQIVND (reference sequence). With 6 bases clipped from V and 7 bases from J, the junction kept 16 bases outside the gene matches. The CDR3 runs to 17 residues.

The chain employs TRBV7-2 and TRBJ2-1; D may be TRBD1 (5 bases). The CDR3 extends over 15 amino acids. Per the germline V gene, CDR1 is SGHTA and CDR2 is FQGNSA. Trimming stripped 2 bases from V and 1 base from J, with 9 bases between. The CDR3 spells CASSLSPGSYNEQFF. The CDR3 DNA follows: TGTGCCAGCAGCTTATCGCCAGGGTCCTACAATGAGCAGTTCTTC.

This clone occurred once. The J gene is TRBJ2-1, the V gene TRBV5-1; tentatively, D is TRBD2 (6 bases). The CDR3 contains 16 residues. Germline loops: CDR1 SGHRS, CDR2 YFSETQ. Trimming pared 4 bases from V and 5 bases from J, leaving 19 bases between. The CDR3, as DNA: TGCGCCAGCAGCCCCATTAGTGGGAGGTATAACAATGAGCAGTTCTTC. It translates to CASSPISGRYNNEQFF.

This clone was seen once. The chain employs TRBV19 and TRBJ1-5; D not resolved. The V gene lost 3 bases and the J gene lost 3 bases, with 12 bases spanning the gap. CDR1 and CDR2 (germline): LNHDA, SQIVND (reference sequence). This CDR3 comprises 15 residues. CDR3 residues: CASSIPGRFNQPQHF. The DNA for the CDR3 is TGTGCCAGTAGTATCCCCGGGCGATTCAATCAGCCCCAGCATTTT.

As to this clone: Other DNA sequences from this sample encode an identical CDR3 as well. The chain is built from TRBV5-1 and TRBJ1-1; 10 nucleotides agree with TRBD1. The CDR3 extends over 15 amino acids. Germline CDR1 reads SGHRS; CDR2 reads YFSETQ. The V and J ends lost 4 bases and 1 base, in that order; junction bases with no gene match: 4. CDR3 residues: CASSPRTGGNTEAFF. CDR3 nucleotides: TGCGCCAGCAGCCCCCGGACAGGGGGGAACACTGAAGCTTTCTTT.

This chain connects TRBV28 to TRBJ1-1; tentative D call: TRBD1 (5 bases). From germline, CDR1 is MDHEN and CDR2 SYDVKM. The CDR3 consists of 15 residues. The V and J ends lost 8 bases and 1 base respectively, with 17 bases between them. The CDR3 DNA reads as TGTGCCAGCCGTGGGGCCATTCGGGGGAACACTGAAGCTTTCTTT. Amino acids: CASRGAIRGNTEAFF.

J is TRBJ2-7 and V is TRBV11-2; D call uncertain. Germline CDR1 is SGHAT and CDR2 is FQNNGV. Trimming removed 1 base at V and 0 bases at J, with 7 bases between. This CDR3 spans 14 amino acids. The CDR3 loop is CASSLADSSYEQYF. CDR3 DNA sequence: TGTGCCAGCAGCTTAGCGGATAGCTCCTACGAGCAGTACTTC.

The chain uses TRBV28 and TRBJ2-2; 10 nucleotides line up with TRBD2. The junction had 6 bases not matched to a gene; V was cut back by 2 bases and J by 6 bases. The CDR3 is 16 residues long. Per germline, CDR1 MDHEN and CDR2 SYDVKM. The CDR3 DNA sequence: TGTGCCAGCAGTTTACACACTAGCGGGATAGCCGGGGAGCTGTTTTTT. This translates into CASSLHTSGIAGELFF.

This clone appeared a single time. The chain joins TRBV5-1 to TRBJ1-1; D call uncertain. Germline CDR1 SGHRS, CDR2 YFSETQ. Trimming removed 5 bases at V and 0 bases at J, with 11 bases between. This CDR3 comprises 14 residues. CDR3 in amino acids: CASRDGPMNTEAFF. CDR3 DNA sequence: TGCGCCAGCAGGGACGGTCCCATGAACACTGAAGCTTTCTTT.

The chain is built from TRBV28 and TRBJ1-2, with 7 nucleotides matching TRBD1. J was trimmed by 7 bases and V by 8 bases; bases with no gene match: 10. Germline CDR1 is MDHEN and CDR2 is SYDVKM. The CDR3 is made up of 13 amino acids. CDR3 DNA sequence: TGTGCCAGCGGAGACACAGGGGTCTCTGGCTACACCTTC. Residues: CASGDTGVSGYTF.

The J gene is TRBJ2-5, the V gene TRBV27; D is unresolved. V lost 7 bases to trimming and J lost 6 bases, with 12 bases between them. This CDR3 has 12 amino acids. CDR1 is MNHEY, CDR2 SMNVEV, per germline (reference sequence). The CDR3 nucleotides are TGTGCCAGCATCTCCTTAGGCCAGACCCAGTACTTC. Translated: CASISLGQTQYF.